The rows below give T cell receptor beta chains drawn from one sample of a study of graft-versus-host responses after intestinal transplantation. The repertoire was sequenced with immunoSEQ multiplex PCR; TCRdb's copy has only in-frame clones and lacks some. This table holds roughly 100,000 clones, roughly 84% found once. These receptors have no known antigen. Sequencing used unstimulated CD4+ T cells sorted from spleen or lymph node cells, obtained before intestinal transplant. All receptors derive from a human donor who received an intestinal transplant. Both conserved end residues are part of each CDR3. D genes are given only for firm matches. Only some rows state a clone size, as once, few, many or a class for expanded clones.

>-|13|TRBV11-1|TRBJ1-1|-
CASSLTSWTEAFF
TGTGCCAGCAGCTTAACTAGTTGGACTGAAGCTTTCTTT
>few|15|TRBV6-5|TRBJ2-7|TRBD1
CASSYSWTGSYEQYF
TGTGCCAGCAGTTACTCCTGGACAGGTTCCTACGAGCAGTACTTC
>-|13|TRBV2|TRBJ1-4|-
CASSAQAPEKLFF
TGTGCCAGCAGTGCTCAGGCTCCCGAAAAACTGTTTTTT
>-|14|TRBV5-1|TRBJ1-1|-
CASSLVHPNTEAFF
TGCGCCAGCAGCTTGGTCCACCCGAACACTGAAGCTTTCTTT
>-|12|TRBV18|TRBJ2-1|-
CASSRTQGEQFF
TGTGCCAGCTCACGGACACAAGGTGAGCAGTTCTTC
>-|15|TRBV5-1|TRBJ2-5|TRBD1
CASSLGGQGLETQYF
TGCGCCAGCAGCTTGGGGGGACAGGGGTTGGAGACCCAGTACTTC
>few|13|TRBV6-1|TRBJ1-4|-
CASYGTLNEKLFF
TGTGCCAGCTACGGGACTTTGAATGAAAAACTGTTTTTT
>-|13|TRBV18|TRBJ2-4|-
CASSRGQGNIQYF
TGTGCCAGCTCTCGAGGGCAGGGAAACATTCAGTACTTC
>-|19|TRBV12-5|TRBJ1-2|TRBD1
CASGPRAATGGVRDYGYTF
TGTGCTAGTGGTCCACGCGCGGCTACAGGGGGGGTTCGGGACTATGGCTACACCTTC
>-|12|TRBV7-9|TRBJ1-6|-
CASSSRVSPLHF
TGTGCCAGCAGCTCCAGGGTTTCACCCCTCCACTTT
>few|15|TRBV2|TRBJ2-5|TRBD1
CASSELAGGQETQYF
TGTGCCAGCAGTGAACTGGCAGGGGGCCAAGAGACCCAGTACTTC
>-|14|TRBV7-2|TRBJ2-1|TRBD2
CASSFTSGYNEQFF
TGTGCCAGCAGCTTCACTAGCGGTTACAATGAGCAGTTCTTC
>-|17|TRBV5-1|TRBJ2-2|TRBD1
CASSVGQGRTNTGELFF
TGCGCCAGCAGCGTCGGACAGGGCCGAACGAACACCGGGGAGCTGTTTTTT
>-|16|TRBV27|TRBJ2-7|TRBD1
CASSFGGTGGVNEQYF
TGTGCCAGCAGTTTCGGCGGGACAGGGGGCGTGAACGAGCAGTACTTC
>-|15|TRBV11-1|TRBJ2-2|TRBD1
CASSLTGGITGELFF
TGTGCCAGCAGCTTGACAGGGGGTATCACCGGGGAGCTGTTTTTT
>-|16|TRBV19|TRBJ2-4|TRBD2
CASSSSSGMAKNIQYF
TGTGCCAGTAGTTCCTCTAGCGGGATGGCCAAAAACATTCAGTACTTC
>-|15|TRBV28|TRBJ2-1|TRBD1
CASSLRTGIGQGQFF
TGTGCCAGCAGTTTACGTACAGGGATCGGACAGGGGCAGTTCTTC
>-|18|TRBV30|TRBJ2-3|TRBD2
CAWSVRPLLAGRTDTQYF
TGTGCCTGGAGTGTACGACCCCTTCTAGCGGGAAGGACAGATACGCAGTATTTT
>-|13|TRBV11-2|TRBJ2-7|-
CASSRPPSYEQYF
TGTGCCAGCAGCCGGCCCCCTTCCTACGAGCAGTACTTC
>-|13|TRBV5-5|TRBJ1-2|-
CASSHQTDYGYTF
TGTGCCAGCAGCCACCAGACAGACTATGGCTACACCTTC
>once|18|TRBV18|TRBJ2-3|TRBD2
CASSPVGLAGRRTDTQYF
TGTGCCAGCTCACCCGTTGGACTAGCCGGGCGGCGCACAGATACGCAGTATTTT
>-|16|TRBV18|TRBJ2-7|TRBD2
CASSRSTSGSLYEQYF
TGTGCCAGCTCACGATCAACTAGCGGGAGTCTGTACGAGCAGTACTTC
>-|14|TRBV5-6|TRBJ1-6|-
CASSRIQEGSPLHF
TGTGCCAGCAGCCGGATACAGGAGGGTTCACCCCTCCACTTT
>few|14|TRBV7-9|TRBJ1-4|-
CASSPMGLNEKLFF
TGTGCCAGCAGCCCTATGGGTCTAAATGAAAAACTGTTTTTT
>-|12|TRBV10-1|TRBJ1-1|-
CASSRTGQEAFF
TGCGCCAGCAGTAGGACTGGACAGGAAGCTTTCTTT
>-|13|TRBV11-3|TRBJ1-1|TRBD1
CASGQGANTEAFF
TGTGCCAGCGGACAGGGGGCTAACACTGAAGCTTTCTTT
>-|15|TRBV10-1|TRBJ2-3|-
CASSGGQRSTDTQYF
TGCGCCAGCAGTGGAGGACAGAGAAGCACAGATACGCAGTATTTT
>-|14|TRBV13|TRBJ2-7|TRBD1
CASSLEGAAYEQYF
TGTGCCAGCAGCTTAGAGGGGGCGGCCTACGAGCAGTACTTC
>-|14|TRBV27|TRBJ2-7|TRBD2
CASSRLAGVLEQYF
TGTGCCAGCAGTCGACTAGCGGGAGTGTTGGAGCAGTACTTC
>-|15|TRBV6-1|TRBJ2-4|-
CASSQFQGAKNIQYF
TGTGCCAGCAGTCAATTCCAGGGGGCCAAAAACATTCAGTACTTC
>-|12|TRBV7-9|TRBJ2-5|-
CASSLGQETQYF
TGTGCCAGCTCTTTGGGTCAAGAGACCCAGTACTTC
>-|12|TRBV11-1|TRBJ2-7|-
CASSRDSSEQYF
TGTGCCAGCAGCCGAGATTCCTCCGAGCAGTACTTC
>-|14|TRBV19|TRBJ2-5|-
CASNQGTSVETQYF
TGTGCCAGTAATCAAGGCACCTCAGTGGAGACCCAGTACTTC
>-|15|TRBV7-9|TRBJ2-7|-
CASSFGAKGGPEQYF
TGTGCCAGCAGCTTCGGCGCAAAAGGAGGGCCCGAGCAGTACTTC
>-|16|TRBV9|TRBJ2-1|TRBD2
CASSVAGGRSYNEQFF
TGTGCCAGCAGCGTAGCGGGGGGAAGGTCCTACAATGAGCAGTTCTTC
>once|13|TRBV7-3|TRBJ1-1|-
CASSLQGNTEAFF
TGTGCCAGCAGCCTACAGGGGAACACTGAAGCTTTCTTT
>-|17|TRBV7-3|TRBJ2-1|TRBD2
CASSLKAGGLPPDEQFF
TGTGCCAGCAGCTTAAAAGCGGGAGGGCTACCCCCGGATGAGCAGTTCTTC
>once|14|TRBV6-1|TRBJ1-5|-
CASSVPRTGQPQHF
TGTGCCAGCAGTGTTCCAAGGACGGGGCAGCCCCAGCATTTT
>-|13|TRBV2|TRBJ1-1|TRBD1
CARGQGLNTEAFF
TGTGCCAGGGGACAGGGGTTGAACACTGAAGCTTTCTTT
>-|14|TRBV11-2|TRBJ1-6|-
CASSLGPGGSPLHF
TGTGCCAGCAGCTTAGGGCCTGGGGGCTCACCCCTCCACTTT
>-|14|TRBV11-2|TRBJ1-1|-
CASSFGPSTVEAFF
TGTGCCAGCAGCTTCGGACCCTCTACGGTTGAAGCTTTCTTT
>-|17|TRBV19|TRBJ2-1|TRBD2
CASSITSGPGHYNEQFF
TGTGCCAGTAGTATAACTAGCGGGCCTGGTCATTACAATGAGCAGTTCTTC
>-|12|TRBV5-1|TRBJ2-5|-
CASSSTAETQYF
TGCGCCAGCAGCTCCACGGCGGAGACCCAGTACTTC
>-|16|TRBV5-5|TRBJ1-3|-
CASSLDPTTRGNTIYF
TGTGCCAGCAGCTTGGACCCTACCACGAGAGGAAACACCATATATTTT
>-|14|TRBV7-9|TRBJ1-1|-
CASSLDGGNTEAFF
TGTGCCAGCAGCTTAGATGGGGGAAACACTGAAGCTTTCTTT